Each of the 6 T cell receptor beta chains below was sequenced from the same sample in a study of cytomegalovirus exposure and HLA in healthy donors. 60 Vbeta and 13 Jbeta primers were used in PCR. Clones were sequenced by immunoSEQ multiplex PCR, and TCRdb holds only the in-frame ones, with some missing. The sample shows more than 95,000 clones, approximately 80% of them seen only once. Sequencing input: PBMCs. The receptors stem from a woman younger than 35 in good health and CMV-seropositive.

V is TRBV11-2 and J is TRBJ1-4; no reliable D call. Deletions cut 4 bases from V and 8 bases from J, with 17 bases between. The CDR3 consists of 15 residues. CDR1 and CDR2 (germline): SGHAT, FQNNGV. This CDR3 reads CASSWLTGGLEKLFF. CDR3 sequence (DNA): TGTGCCAGCAGCTGGTTGACGGGAGGTCTGGAAAAACTGTTTTTT.

Only one count was recorded for this clone. The identical CDR3 is also encoded by other nucleotide sequences in the sample. This chain connects TRBV5-4 to TRBJ2-7, with TRBD1 matching 7 bases. With V trimmed by 4 bases and J by 2 bases, 3 bases remained unmatched. CDR3 length equals 13 residues. In germline, CDR1 is SGHNT, CDR2 YYREEE (reference sequence). CDR3 protein: CASSPGTAYEQYF. DNA for the CDR3: TGTGCCAGCAGCCCCGGGACAGCCTACGAGCAGTACTTC.

The J gene is TRBJ1-4, the V gene TRBV7-9, with D perhaps matching TRBD1 (5 bases). Trimming took 1 base from V and 6 from J, leaving 15 bases between them. The CDR3 consists of 16 residues. Per the germline V gene, CDR1 is SEHNR and CDR2 is FQNEAQ (reference sequence). The CDR3 nucleotides are TGTGCCAGCAGCTTAGGCGGTCGTGGGGGGTATGAAAAACTGTTTTTT. It yields the protein CASSLGGRGGYEKLFF.

This clone was seen a few times. The V and J genes are TRBV27 and TRBJ1-2, with 7 nucleotides matching TRBD1. V lost 3 bases and J lost 0; bases outside the gene matches: 4. Germline V gene data show CDR1 as MNHEY and CDR2 as SMNVEV (reference sequence). CDR3 length: 15 residues. This CDR3 is CASSLGTGANYGYTF. The CDR3 DNA is TGTGCCAGCAGTTTGGGTACAGGGGCTAACTATGGCTACACCTTC.

V is TRBV7-6 and J is TRBJ2-7; D perhaps matches TRBD1 (5 bases). Trimming left V 4 bases short and J 3 bases short, with 19 bases between. The CDR3 runs 16 residues. CDR1 and CDR2 (germline): SGHVS, FNYEAQ. The CDR3 coding sequence is TGTGCCAGCAGCTCCGCGTATGGGGCAGGCGGCTACGAGCAGTACTTC. Translated: CASSSAYGAGGYEQYF.

The chain combines TRBV30 with TRBJ2-5; 7 nucleotides line up with TRBD1. Germline CDR1 is GTSNPN and CDR2 is SVGIG (reference sequence). The CDR3 covers 13 residues. The CDR3 sequence is CASTPGQSETQYF. The CDR3, as DNA: TGTGCTTCTACGCCGGGACAGTCGGAGACCCAGTACTTC.